This T cell receptor beta chain was obtained from a study of cytomegalovirus exposure and HLA in healthy donors. Points from the study as a whole: Some segments of the V type, notably TRBV6-2 and TRBV6-3, were excluded as indistinguishable.

About this clone: As yet, its antigen is unknown.

Use of 60 Vbeta and 13 Jbeta primers characterized the PCR. The method was immunoSEQ multiplex PCR; TCRdb's version includes in-frame clones alone and lacks a portion of them. There are approximately 150,000 clones in the sample; 80% occur only once, and around 7% lies in the top ten. Trimming pared 8 bases from V and 2 bases from J, leaving 16 bases between. Germline values: CDR1 MNHNS, CDR2 SASEGT. The CDR3 loop spans 14 amino acids. Sequencing was carried out using PBMCs. The chain links TRBV6-1 to TRBJ2-7; tentative D call: TRBD2 (7 bases). This TCR came from a young man in good health and CMV-seropositive. The CDR3 loop reads CASGGAGFTYEQYF. CDR3 in DNA: TGTGCCAGCGGGGGGGCAGGGTTTACCTACGAGCAGTACTTC.